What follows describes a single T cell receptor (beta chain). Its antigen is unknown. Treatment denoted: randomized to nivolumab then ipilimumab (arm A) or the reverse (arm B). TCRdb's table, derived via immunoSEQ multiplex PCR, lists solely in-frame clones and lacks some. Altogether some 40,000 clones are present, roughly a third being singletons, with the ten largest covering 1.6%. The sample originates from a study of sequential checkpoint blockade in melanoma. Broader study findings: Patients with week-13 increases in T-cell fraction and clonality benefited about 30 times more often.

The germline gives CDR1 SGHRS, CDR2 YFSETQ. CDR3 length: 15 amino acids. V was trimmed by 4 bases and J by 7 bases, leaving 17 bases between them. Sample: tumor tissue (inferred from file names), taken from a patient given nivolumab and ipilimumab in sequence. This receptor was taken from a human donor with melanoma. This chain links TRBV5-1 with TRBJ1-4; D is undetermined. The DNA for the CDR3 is TGCGCCAGCAGCCCCGTCGTCCGGGAGGGTGAAAAACTGTTTTTT. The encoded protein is CASSPVVREGEKLFF.